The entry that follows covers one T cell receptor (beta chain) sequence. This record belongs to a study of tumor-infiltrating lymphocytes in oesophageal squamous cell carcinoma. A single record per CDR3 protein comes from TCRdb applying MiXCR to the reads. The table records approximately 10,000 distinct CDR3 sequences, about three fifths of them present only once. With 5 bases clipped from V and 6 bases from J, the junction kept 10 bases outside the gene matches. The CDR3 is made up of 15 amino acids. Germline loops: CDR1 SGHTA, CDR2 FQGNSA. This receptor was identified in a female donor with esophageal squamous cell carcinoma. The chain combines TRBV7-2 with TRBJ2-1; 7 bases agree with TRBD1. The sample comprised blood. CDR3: CASSGAGTVGNEQFF. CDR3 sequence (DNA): TGTGCCAGCAGCGGCGCCGGGACAGTAGGCAATGAGCAGTTCTTC.